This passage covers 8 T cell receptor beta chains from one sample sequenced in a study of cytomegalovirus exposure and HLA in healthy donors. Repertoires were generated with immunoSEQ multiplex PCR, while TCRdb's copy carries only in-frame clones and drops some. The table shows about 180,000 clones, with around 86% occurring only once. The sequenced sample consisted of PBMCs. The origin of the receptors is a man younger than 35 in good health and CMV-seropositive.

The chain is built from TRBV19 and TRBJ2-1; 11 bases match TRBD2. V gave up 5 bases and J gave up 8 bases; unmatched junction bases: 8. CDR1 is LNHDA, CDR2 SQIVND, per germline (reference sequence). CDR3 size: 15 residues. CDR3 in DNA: TGTGCCAGTAGTGAACTAGCGGGAGTGGTCCATGAGCAGTTCTTC. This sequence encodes CASSELAGVVHEQFF.

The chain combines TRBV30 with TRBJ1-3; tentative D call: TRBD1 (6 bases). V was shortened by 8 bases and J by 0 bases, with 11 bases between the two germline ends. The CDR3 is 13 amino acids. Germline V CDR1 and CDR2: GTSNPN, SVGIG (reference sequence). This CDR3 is CAPGASSGNTIYF. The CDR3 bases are TGTGCCCCAGGGGCTAGCTCTGGAAACACCATATATTTT.

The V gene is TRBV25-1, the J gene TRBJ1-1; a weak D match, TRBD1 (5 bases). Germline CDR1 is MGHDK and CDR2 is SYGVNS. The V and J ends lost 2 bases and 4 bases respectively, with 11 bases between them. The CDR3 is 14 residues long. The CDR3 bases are TGTGCCAGCAGTGAAAGGGGCTGGGGCACTGAAGCTTTCTTT. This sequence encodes CASSERGWGTEAFF.

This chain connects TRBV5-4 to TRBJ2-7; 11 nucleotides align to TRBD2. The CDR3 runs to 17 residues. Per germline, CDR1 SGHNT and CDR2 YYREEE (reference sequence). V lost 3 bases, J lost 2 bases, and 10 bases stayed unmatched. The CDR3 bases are TGTGCCAGCAGCTGGGGGCTAGCGGGAGGCCTGACCTACGAGCAGTACTTC. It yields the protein CASSWGLAGGLTYEQYF.

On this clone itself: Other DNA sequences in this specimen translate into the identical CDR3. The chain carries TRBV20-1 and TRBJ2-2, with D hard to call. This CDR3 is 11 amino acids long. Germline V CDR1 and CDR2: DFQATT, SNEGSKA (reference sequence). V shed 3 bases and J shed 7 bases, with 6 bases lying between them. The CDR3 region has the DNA TGCAGTGCTAGCGGTGGCGGGGAGCTGTTTTTT. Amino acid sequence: CSASGGGELFF.

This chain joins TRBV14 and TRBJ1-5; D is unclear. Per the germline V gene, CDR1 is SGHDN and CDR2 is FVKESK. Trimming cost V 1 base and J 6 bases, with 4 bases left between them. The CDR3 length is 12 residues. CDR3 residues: CASSQGPQPQHF. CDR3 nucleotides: TGTGCCAGCAGCCAAGGGCCTCAGCCCCAGCATTTT. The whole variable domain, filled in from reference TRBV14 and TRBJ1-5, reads EAGVTQFPSHSVIEKGQTVTLRCDPISGHDNLYWYRRVMGKEIKFLLHFVKESKQDESGMPNNRFLAERTGGTYSTLKVQPAELEDSGVYFCASSQGPQPQHFGDGTRLSIL.

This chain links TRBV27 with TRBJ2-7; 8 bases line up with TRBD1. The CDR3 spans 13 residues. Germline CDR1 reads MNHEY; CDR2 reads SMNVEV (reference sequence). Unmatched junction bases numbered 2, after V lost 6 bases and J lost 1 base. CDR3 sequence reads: CASSRQGSYEQYF. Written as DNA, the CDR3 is TGTGCCAGCAGCAGACAGGGGTCCTACGAGCAGTACTTC.

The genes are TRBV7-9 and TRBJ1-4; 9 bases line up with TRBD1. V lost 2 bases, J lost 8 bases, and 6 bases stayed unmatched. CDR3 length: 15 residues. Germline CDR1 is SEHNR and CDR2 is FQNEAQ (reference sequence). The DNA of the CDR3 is TGTGCCAGCAGCTTATACAGGGGGCTGGGAGAAAAACTGTTTTTT. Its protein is CASSLYRGLGEKLFF.